What follows describes a single TCR beta chain. This record comes from a study of shared clonotypes between healthy human individuals. The CDR3 sequence is 15 residues long. Germline CDR1 reads SGHTA; CDR2 reads FQGTGA. The J segment lost 5 bases and the V segment lost 2 bases, leaving 4 bases of the junction unmatched. Data came from immunoSEQ multiplex PCR; TCRdb stores just in-frame clones and leaves some out. The sample shows 2.3 million or so clones, 85% to 95% of them seen only once. This chain connects TRBV7-3 to TRBJ2-3; 10 bases fit TRBD2. The clonotype comes from a man between 18 and 29 years old in good health. Some clones in this sample may be carry-over from other donors' samples. Sequenced material: naive CD4+ T cells from PBMCs. Subset indicated: CD45RA+ positively selected. The CDR3 loop is CASSLGAGGIDTQYF. CDR3 bases: TGTGCCAGCAGCTTAGGAGCGGGAGGGATAGATACGCAGTATTTT.